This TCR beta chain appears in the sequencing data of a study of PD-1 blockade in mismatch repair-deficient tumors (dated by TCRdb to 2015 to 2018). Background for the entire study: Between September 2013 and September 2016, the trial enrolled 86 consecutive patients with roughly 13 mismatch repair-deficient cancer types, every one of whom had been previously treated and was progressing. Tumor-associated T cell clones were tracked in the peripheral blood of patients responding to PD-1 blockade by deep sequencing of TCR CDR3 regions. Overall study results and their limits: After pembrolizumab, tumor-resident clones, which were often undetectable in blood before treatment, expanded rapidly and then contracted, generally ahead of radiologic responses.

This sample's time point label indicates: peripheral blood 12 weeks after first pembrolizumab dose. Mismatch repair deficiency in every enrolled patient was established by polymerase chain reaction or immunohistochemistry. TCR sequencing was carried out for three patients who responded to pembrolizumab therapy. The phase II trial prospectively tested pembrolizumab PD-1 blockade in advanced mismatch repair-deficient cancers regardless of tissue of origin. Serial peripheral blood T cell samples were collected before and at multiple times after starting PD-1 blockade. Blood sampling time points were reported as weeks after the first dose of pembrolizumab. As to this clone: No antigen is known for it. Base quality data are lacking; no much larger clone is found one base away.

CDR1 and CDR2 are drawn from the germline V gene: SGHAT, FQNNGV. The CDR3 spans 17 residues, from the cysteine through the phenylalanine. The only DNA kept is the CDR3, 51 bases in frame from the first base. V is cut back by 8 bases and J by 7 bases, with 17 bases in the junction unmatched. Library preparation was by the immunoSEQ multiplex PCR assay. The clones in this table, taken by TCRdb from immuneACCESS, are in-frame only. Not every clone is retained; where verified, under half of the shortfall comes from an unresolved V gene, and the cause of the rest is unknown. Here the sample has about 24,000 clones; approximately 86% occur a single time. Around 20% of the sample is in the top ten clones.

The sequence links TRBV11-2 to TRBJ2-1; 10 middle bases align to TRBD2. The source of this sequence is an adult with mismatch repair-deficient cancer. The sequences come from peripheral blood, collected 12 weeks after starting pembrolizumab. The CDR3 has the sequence CASLPRRAGGGFNEQFF. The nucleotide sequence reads TGTGCCAGCTTACCCCGTCGAGCGGGAGGGGGGTTTAATGAGCAGTTCTTC. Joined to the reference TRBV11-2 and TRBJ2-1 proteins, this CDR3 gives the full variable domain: EAGVAQSPRYKIIEKRQSVAFWCNPISGHATLYWYQQILGQGPKLLIQFQNNGVVDDSQLPKDRFSAERLKGVDSTLKIQPAKLEDSAVYLCASLPRRAGGGFNEQFFGPGTRLTVL.